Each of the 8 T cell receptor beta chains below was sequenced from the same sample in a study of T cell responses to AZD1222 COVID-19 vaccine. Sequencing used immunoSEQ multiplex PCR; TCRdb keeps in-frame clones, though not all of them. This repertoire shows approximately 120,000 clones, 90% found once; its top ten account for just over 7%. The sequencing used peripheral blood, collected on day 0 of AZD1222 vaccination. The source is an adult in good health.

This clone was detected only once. This CDR3 reads CASSFDRGLYEQYF. The CDR3 DNA is TGTGCCAGCAGCTTCGACAGGGGGCTCTACGAGCAGTACTTC. V is TRBV7-2 and J is TRBJ2-7, with TRBD1 matching 10 bases. Germline CDR1 is SGHTA and CDR2 is FQGNSA. The CDR3 covers 14 residues. Losses at the gene ends were 3 bases for V and 3 bases for J; bases not matched to a gene: 2.

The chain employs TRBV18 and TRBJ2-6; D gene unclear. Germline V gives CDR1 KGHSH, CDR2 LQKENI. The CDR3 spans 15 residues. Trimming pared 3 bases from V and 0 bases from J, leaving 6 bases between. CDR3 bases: TGTGCCAGCTCACCGCAGAGCTCTGGGGCCAACGTCCTGACTTTC. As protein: CASSPQSSGANVLTF.

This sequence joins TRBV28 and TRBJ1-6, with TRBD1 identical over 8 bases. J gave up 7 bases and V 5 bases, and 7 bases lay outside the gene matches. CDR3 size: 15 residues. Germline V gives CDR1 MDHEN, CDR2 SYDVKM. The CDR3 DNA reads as TGTGCCAGCAGTCTCGGGACAGGCCCGAATTCACCCCTCCACTTT. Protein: CASSLGTGPNSPLHF. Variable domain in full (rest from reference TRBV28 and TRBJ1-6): DVKVTQSSRYLVKRTGEKVFLECVQDMDHENMFWYRQDPGLGLRLIYFSYDVKMKEKGDIPEGYSVSREKKERFSLILESASTNQTSMYLCASSLGTGPNSPLHFGNGTRLTVT.

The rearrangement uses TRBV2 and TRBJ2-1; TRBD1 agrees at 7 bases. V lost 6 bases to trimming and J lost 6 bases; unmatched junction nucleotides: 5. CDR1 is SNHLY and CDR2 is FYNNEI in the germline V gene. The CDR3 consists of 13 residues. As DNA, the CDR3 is TGTGCCAGCAGATTTGACAGGGCCAATGAGCAGTTCTTC. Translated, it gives CASRFDRANEQFF. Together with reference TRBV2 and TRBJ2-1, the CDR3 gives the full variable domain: EPEVTQTPSHQVTQMGQEVILRCVPISNHLYFYWYRQILGQKVEFLVSFYNNEISEKSEIFDDQFSVERPDGSNFTLKIRSTKLEDSAMYFCASRFDRANEQFFGPGTRLTVL.

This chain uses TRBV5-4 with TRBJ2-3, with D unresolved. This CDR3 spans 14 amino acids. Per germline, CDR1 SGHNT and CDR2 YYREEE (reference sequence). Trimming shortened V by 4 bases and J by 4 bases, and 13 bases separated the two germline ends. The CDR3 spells CASSPARSPDTQYF. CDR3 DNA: TGTGCCAGCAGCCCGGCTAGGTCCCCAGATACGCAGTATTTT. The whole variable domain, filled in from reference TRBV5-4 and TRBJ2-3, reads ETGVTQSPTHLIKTRGQQVTLRCSSQSGHNTVSWYQQALGQGPQFIFQYYREEENGRGNFPPRFSGLQFPNYSSELNVNALELDDSALYLCASSPARSPDTQYFGPGTRLTVL.

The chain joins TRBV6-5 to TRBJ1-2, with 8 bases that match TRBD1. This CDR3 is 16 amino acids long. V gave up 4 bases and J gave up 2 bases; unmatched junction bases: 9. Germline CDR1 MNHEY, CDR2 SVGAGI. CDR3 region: CASSFAPTGANYGYTF. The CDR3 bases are TGTGCCAGCAGTTTCGCGCCGACAGGGGCGAACTATGGCTACACCTTC.

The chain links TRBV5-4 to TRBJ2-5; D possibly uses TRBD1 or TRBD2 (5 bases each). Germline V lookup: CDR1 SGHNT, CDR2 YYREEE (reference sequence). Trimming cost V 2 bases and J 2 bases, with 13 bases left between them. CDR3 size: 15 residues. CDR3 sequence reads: CASSFDGTAQETQYF. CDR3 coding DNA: TGTGCCAGCAGCTTCGACGGGACGGCTCAAGAGACCCAGTACTTC.

The CDR3 reads CASSQDRGVQQYF. The CDR3 coding sequence is TGTGCCAGCAGCCAGGACAGGGGAGTGCAGCAGTACTTC. The chain employs TRBV3-1 (or the pseudogene TRBV3-2) and TRBJ2-7; 9 positions agree with TRBD1. Losses at the gene ends were 3 bases for V and 8 bases for J; bases not matched to a gene: 5. Germline V lookup: CDR1 LGHDT, CDR2 YNNKEL (reference sequence). The CDR3 covers 13 residues.